This T cell receptor (beta chain) is from a study of shared clonotypes between healthy human individuals. Study-wide points: A reduction in generation probabilities was seen for non-shared clonotypes relative to those shared by all four donors.

The table came from immunoSEQ multiplex PCR; TCRdb's copy has only in-frame clones and leaves some out. This table has about 2.1 million clones, 90% to 95% appearing once. CD8 cells classed as naive were CD45RO-negative and positively selected for CCR7, excluding terminally differentiated effector memory CD45RA+ cells. With regard to this clone: Its target is unknown.

The CDR3 length is 16 residues. Trimming took off 6 bases at V and 2 bases at J, with 19 bases between the two ends. From germline, CDR1 is SEHNR and CDR2 FQNEAQ (reference sequence). The J gene is TRBJ1-2, the V gene TRBV7-9; TRBD1 might be the D (6 bases). Sample: naive CD8+ T cells from PBMCs. The origin of this receptor is a man younger than 35 in good health. Some clones in this sample may be carry-over from other donors' samples. CDR3 region: CASSSDWGARNYGYTF. The CDR3 DNA follows: TGTGCCAGCAGTTCAGATTGGGGGGCGCGGAACTATGGCTACACCTTC.